This T cell receptor beta chain was sequenced for a study of blood T cell repertoires in COVID-19. Study-wide background: Samples of COVID-19 (acute and convalescent) were obtained from the United States, Italy and Spain. In each case, the material was cDNA or gDNA derived from T cells, B-cell-depleted T cells, or PBMCs.

Source study methods: The assay estimated nucleated cells by amplifying reference gene primers. Clones were sequenced by immunoSEQ multiplex PCR, and TCRdb holds only the in-frame ones, with some missing. That table is the source of V, J and clone size, and D and trimming were worked out from the DNA. The profile shows tens of thousands of clones, 91% of them singletons. This CDR3 region has 14 residues. The V gene end was trimmed by 5 bases and the J gene end by 4 bases; junction bases not matched to a gene: 7. The germline V gene has CDR1 SGHKS and CDR2 YYEKEE (reference sequence). The chain links TRBV5-5 to TRBJ1-2; 8 bases agree with TRBD1. This sequence originates from a human donor with active COVID-19. The donor label of this sample is uncertain. Material for sequencing was peripheral blood. DNA for the CDR3: TGTGCCAGCAGATATCCCGACAGGGGCTATGGCTACACCTTC. This translates into CASRYPDRGYGYTF.